These 4 T cell receptor beta chains were sequenced from one sample in a study of metastatic and nonmetastatic thyroid tumors. MiXCR was used by TCRdb to re-call the PCR reads. The data hold around 12,000 clones, with under 35% observed a single time. All patients reached thyroid surgery having received no treatment beforehand. Sequenced sample: tumor tissue. The receptors originated from a female donor with papillary thyroid cancer or a benign thyroid nodule (not recorded which). Some clones in this sample may be carry-over from other donors' samples.

The chain joins TRBV12-3 or TRBV12-4 to TRBJ2-2, with 11 bases aligning to TRBD1. J was trimmed by 4 bases and V by 6 bases; bases with no gene match: 7. This CDR3 has 16 residues. The CDR3 nucleotides are TGTGCCAGCAGCCCGGACAGGGGGCGGGTCACCGGGGAGCTGTTTTTT. Its protein is CASSPDRGRVTGELFF.

The chain has TRBV7-9 and TRBJ2-7; perhaps TRBD1 as D (5 bases). The V gene's germline CDR1 is SEHNR and CDR2 FQNEAQ (reference sequence). The CDR3 loop spans 13 amino acids. Trimming took off 1 base at V and 4 bases at J, with 8 bases between the two ends. The CDR3 loop reads CASSLGQKYEQYF. The CDR3, as DNA: TGTGCCAGCAGCTTAGGACAGAAATACGAGCAGTACTTC.

The rearrangement uses TRBV6-5 and TRBJ2-3; D possibly matches TRBD1 or TRBD2 (5 bases each). V was cut by 6 bases and J by 2 bases, with 21 bases left in between. Per germline, CDR1 MNHEY and CDR2 SVGAGI. This CDR3 region has 17 residues. Here the CDR3 reads CASSLTPGSGHTDTQYF. Here the CDR3 DNA reads TGTGCCAGCAGCTTAACACCGGGATCGGGGCACACAGATACGCAGTATTTT.

This chain uses TRBV4-1 with TRBJ2-1; 10 bases line up with TRBD2. Germline loops: CDR1 MGHRA, CDR2 YSYEKL. There are 17 residues in the CDR3. V gave up 0 bases and J gave up 6 bases; unmatched junction bases: 8. CDR3 in DNA: TGCGCCAGCAGCCAAGATTATCGGCTAGCGGGAGTCAATGAGCAGTTCTTC. Translating it yields CASSQDYRLAGVNEQFF.